This T cell receptor beta chain was documented in a study of T cell responses to AZD1222 COVID-19 vaccine. General study points: The breadth and depth of Spike-specific TCRs increased once two AZD1222 doses had been given. Spike as a whole was targeted by vaccine-associated CD4 TCRs, dominant at 160-218 and 743-854. Donors, mostly white British, included more females; clonal diversity was possibly underestimated. Baseline seropositivity characterized only a handful of AZD1222 recipients.

This clone was seen a single time. Its antigen remains unidentified. Germline CDR1 reads KGHDR; CDR2 reads SFDVKD. Trimming left V 5 bases short and J 2 bases short, with 15 bases between. CDR3 size: 15 residues. Sequencing used immunoSEQ multiplex PCR; TCRdb keeps in-frame clones, though not all of them. This repertoire shows about 56,000 clones, about 86% found once; its top ten account for 6.9%. The starting material was peripheral blood, obtained 28 days after the second AZD1222 dose. The source of this sequence is an adult who received the AZD1222 COVID-19 vaccine. This sequence joins TRBV24-1 and TRBJ2-7, with a possible D match to TRBD1 (5 bases). The CDR3 region has the DNA TGTGCCACCAGTGGGAGCGCAGGGTCGACCTACGAGCAGTACTTC. It codes for CATSGSAGSTYEQYF.